This TCR beta chain was captured by sequencing in a study of blood T cells in healthy people across ages. Through a sample-barcoded 5' primer and a J-beta primer mix, a second PCR was run for about 6 to 11 cycles. TCRdb independently ran MiXCR on the 5' RACE reads; one entry per CDR3 protein. This sample has some 900,000 distinct CDR3 sequences, with around 46% found just once. Germline CDR1 is MDHEN and CDR2 is SYDVKM. After removal of 6 bases from V and 5 bases from J, the junction contained 10 bases not matched to a gene. This CDR3 is 15 amino acids long. Sequenced material: blood. This chain joins TRBV28 and TRBJ2-1, with 7 bases fitting TRBD1. The clonotype originates from a man aged 25 to 40 in good health. CDR3 DNA: TGTGCCAGCAGCTTCCTAAGGGACAGACACAATGAGCAGTTCTTC. It encodes CASSFLRDRHNEQFF.